What follows are 3 T cell receptor beta chains derived from one specimen sequenced in a study of T-cell reconstitution after alpha-beta-depleted transplantation in children. Unique molecular identifiers were incorporated when the TCRbeta library was constructed. In TCRdb, the PCR reads were re-called with MiXCR into one record per CDR3 protein. The sample has around 380,000 distinct CDR3 sequences, around 9.9% seen once; the top ten hold about 5%. Material: PBMCs from the stem cell graft donor, obtained from the stem cell graft. All receptors come from a human donor who donated a stem cell graft to a child with acute myeloid leukemia.

This clonotype was detected a few times. This chain connects TRBV5-1 to TRBJ2-7; 8 nucleotides match TRBD2. The V gene end was trimmed by 0 bases and the J gene end by 5 bases; junction bases not matched to a gene: 10. The V gene's germline CDR1 is SGHRS and CDR2 YFSETQ. The length of the CDR3 is 16 residues. The CDR3 nucleotides read TGCGCCAGCAGCTTGGAAGGGGCCCTAGCGGGTGACGAGCAGTACTTC. Translated: CASSLEGALAGDEQYF.

This clonotype was seen a handful of times. The J gene is TRBJ1-1, the V gene TRBV10-3; 8 bases are a match to TRBD1. In germline, CDR1 is ENHRY, CDR2 SYGVKD. J lost 1 base, V lost 6 bases, and 4 bases had no gene match. The CDR3 has 14 residues. DNA of the CDR3: TGTGCCATCAGGGGGGGGACAGGGAACACTGAAGCTTTCTTT. As protein: CAIRGGTGNTEAFF.

For the CDR3, the DNA is TGCAGTGCTAGGGCCCAGTTCACAGATACGCAGTATTTT. It specifies CSARAQFTDTQYF. This sequence joins TRBV20-1 and TRBJ2-3; D is uncertain. Germline values: CDR1 DFQATT, CDR2 SNEGSKA (reference sequence). The ends were cut back, 3 bases at V and 2 bases at J, with 9 bases in the middle. This CDR3 spans 13 amino acids.